This TCR beta chain is from a study of T-cell reconstitution after alpha-beta-depleted transplantation in children. With respect to this clonotype: As yet, its antigen is unknown.

The authors prepared the TCRbeta library with unique molecular identifiers. TCRdb passed the PCR reads through MiXCR, listing each CDR3 protein once. Of about 580,000 distinct CDR3 sequences listed, roughly 24% are singletons. General study points: The origin of high day-60 TCRbeta diversity in some patients lay in surviving recipient T cells and thymic progenitors. A year had passed since transplant, and T-cell counts and diversity by then came mostly from newly produced T cells. Alpha-beta T cells about two months after transplant reportedly derived from several hundred expanded graft clones.

The CDR3 consists of 12 residues. V was pared by 2 bases and J by 7 bases, with 7 bases between. The germline V gene has CDR1 SGDLS and CDR2 YYNGEE. The clonotype was recovered from a boy younger than two who had a stem cell transplant for acute myeloid leukemia, so the T cells may come from the graft donor. This chain links TRBV9 with TRBJ2-1; D gene ambiguous. The specimen was PBMCs, mostly from graft donor cells, collected 360 days after TCRalphabeta/CD19-depleted stem cell transplant. The DNA of the CDR3 is TGTGCCAGCAGCGTTCCTAGTAATGAGCAGTTCTTC. Translated: CASSVPSNEQFF.